The present T cell receptor (beta chain) was sequenced within a study of T cell responses to AZD1222 COVID-19 vaccine. Sequencing was performed with immunoSEQ multiplex PCR; in TCRdb, only in-frame clones are kept and a portion is missing. The sample carries 120,000 or so clones, approximately 94% recorded once. Germline CDR1 SGHRS, CDR2 YFSETQ. After removal of 4 bases from V and 5 bases from J, the junction contained 9 bases not matched to a gene. The CDR3 has 15 amino acids. The receptor's source is an adult who received the AZD1222 COVID-19 vaccine. The sequences come from peripheral blood, collected 28 days after the second AZD1222 dose. The chain employs TRBV5-1 and TRBJ2-7; 10 positions agree with TRBD1. The CDR3 loop is CASSKGTGAGNEQYF. The CDR3 region has the DNA TGCGCCAGCAGCAAGGGGACAGGGGCGGGGAACGAGCAGTACTTC.